This TCR beta chain was sequenced during a study of cytomegalovirus exposure and HLA in healthy donors. Clones were read by immunoSEQ multiplex PCR, and TCRdb kept only the in-frame ones, dropping some. The sample shows 150,000 to 250,000 clones, approximately 80% of them seen only once. Germline CDR1 is SNHLY and CDR2 is FYNNEI. CDR3 length equals 13 residues. Trimming stripped 6 bases from V and 5 bases from J, with 14 bases between. The sample taken for sequencing was PBMCs. This TCR came from a woman aged 30 to 39 in good health and CMV-seropositive. The chain employs TRBV2 and TRBJ2-7, with D perhaps TRBD2 (6 bases). The CDR3 loop reads CASRLSGVDEQYF. CDR3 sequence (DNA): TGTGCCAGCAGGTTATCGGGAGTGGACGAGCAGTACTTC.